This is a list of T cell receptor beta chains from one sample in a study of cytomegalovirus exposure and HLA in healthy donors. Data came from immunoSEQ multiplex PCR; TCRdb stores just in-frame clones and leaves some out. The table has 95,000 to 150,000 clones, around four fifths seen once. Sequenced sample: PBMCs. These receptors were taken from a middle-aged man in good health and CMV-seronegative. Both conserved end residues are part of each CDR3.

cdr3_aa | j_call | v_call
CASSQEDRVISGGELFF | TRBJ2-2 | TRBV14
CASSSPPGVERQAFF | TRBJ1-1 | TRBV5-8
CASSRTDTEAFF | TRBJ1-1 | TRBV18
CASSPVSDTEAFF | TRBJ1-1 | TRBV18
CASGIRDTRNTIYF | TRBJ1-3 | TRBV2
CASSPQRTSGVTTDTQYF | TRBJ2-3 | TRBV18
CASSHNTPGQGRDTQYF | TRBJ2-3 | TRBV5-4
CASSLMGGNEQFF | TRBJ2-1 | TRBV7-9
CASSEMRVDLDTQYF | TRBJ2-3 | TRBV2
CASSEDSLYQETQYF | TRBJ2-5 | TRBV5-1
CASTISRANYGYTF | TRBJ1-2 | TRBV6-5
CASSRADRGSTTNEKLFF | TRBJ1-4 | TRBV5-1
CASSSRGGLAGEEAKNSQYF | TRBJ2-4 | TRBV5-1
CASSTRTGDEQYF | TRBJ2-7 | TRBV19
CASSRDRAYEQYF | TRBJ2-7 | TRBV7-3
CASRPEEAGYTF | TRBJ1-2 | TRBV7-9